These 18 T cell receptor beta chains were sequenced from one sample in a study of cytomegalovirus exposure and HLA in healthy donors. The PCR made use of 60 Vbeta and 13 Jbeta primers. The assay was immunoSEQ multiplex PCR, and TCRdb's table has in-frame clones only and misses some. The profile covers approximately 100,000 clones, with over 70% appearing a single time and 8.5% to 12% taken by the ten largest. The sample was PBMCs. These receptor sequences come from a man between 50 and 59 years old in good health and CMV-seronegative.

The CDR3 bases are TGTGCCAGCAGCTTAGCGTCGGCTAGCGGGGCCTACGAGCAGTACTTC. Its translation is CASSLASASGAYEQYF. V is TRBV7-2 and J is TRBJ2-7; 9 nucleotides line up with TRBD2. Germline CDR1 SGHTA, CDR2 FQGNSA. After removal of 0 bases from V and 2 bases from J, the junction contained 5 bases not matched to a gene. This CDR3 is built from 16 residues.

As DNA, the CDR3 is TGTGCCAGCAGCTTAGCACAGGGTTTCGATACGCAGTATTTT. Amino acids: CASSLAQGFDTQYF. The chain recombines TRBV11-2 with TRBJ2-3; tentative D call: TRBD1 (6 bases). Between the trimmed V and J ends, which lost 1 base and 6 bases, there was a span of 11 bases. CDR1 is SGHAT, CDR2 FQNNGV, per germline. CDR3 length: 14 residues.

The rearrangement links TRBV30 to TRBJ2-7; 7 bases match TRBD1. CDR1 is GTSNPN and CDR2 is SVGIG in the germline V gene (reference sequence). The V segment lost 0 bases and the J segment 5 bases; nucleotides outside the gene matches: 7. This CDR3 is 14 amino acids long. The CDR3 sequence is CAWSVLRQGNEQYF. CDR3 in DNA: TGTGCCTGGAGTGTACTCCGACAGGGCAACGAGCAGTACTTC.

The V call is TRBV4-2, the J call TRBJ1-2, with D unresolved. The V gene's germline CDR1 is LGHNA and CDR2 YNFKEQ. V lost 0 bases and J lost 3, with 8 bases in between. CDR3 size: 14 residues. The CDR3 DNA sequence: TGTGCCAGCAGCCAAGATGTGGAGGACTATGGCTACACCTTC. Amino acids: CASSQDVEDYGYTF.

J is TRBJ1-4 and V is TRBV19, with 10 nucleotides matching TRBD1. The CDR3 consists of 16 residues. Germline CDR1 LNHDA, CDR2 SQIVND (reference sequence). With 11 bases clipped from V and 4 bases from J, the junction kept 13 bases outside the gene matches. The CDR3 sequence is CAGMTGGVRSNEKLFF. CDR3 nucleotide sequence: TGTGCCGGTATGACAGGGGGCGTCCGGAGTAATGAAAAACTGTTTTTT.

The chain joins TRBV6-5 to TRBJ2-1; no definite D call. CDR1 MNHEY and CDR2 SVGAGI come from the germline V gene. This CDR3 region has 15 residues. Trimming removed 2 bases from V and 0 bases from J, with 8 bases in between. This CDR3 is CASSYELRSYNEQFF. The DNA for the CDR3 is TGTGCCAGCAGTTACGAGTTGCGCTCCTACAATGAGCAGTTCTTC.

With respect to this clone: The same CDR3 also results from other DNA sequences found in this sample. The rearrangement joins TRBV19 to TRBJ2-1, with D perhaps TRBD2 (5 bases). Trimming took off 1 base at V and 3 bases at J, with 10 bases between the two ends. The germline V gene encodes CDR1 LNHDA and CDR2 SQIVND (reference sequence). This CDR3 spans 15 amino acids. The CDR3 DNA is TGTGCCAGTAGTATAGGGAGCGGCTTCTACAATGAGCAGTTCTTC. It encodes CASSIGSGFYNEQFF.

Worth noting for this clone: Other DNA variants within this sample encode the same CDR3. The chain has TRBV5-1 and TRBJ2-2; 8 bases are a match to TRBD1. The CDR3 loop spans 14 amino acids. Per the germline V gene, CDR1 is SGHRS and CDR2 is YFSETQ. V gave up 5 bases and J gave up 2 bases; unmatched junction bases: 2. The CDR3 spells CASSGQGNTGELFF. DNA for the CDR3: TGCGCCAGCAGTGGACAGGGAAACACCGGGGAGCTGTTTTTT.

The chain uses TRBV6-6 and TRBJ2-7, with TRBD2 matching over 7 bases. Germline assignment: CDR1 MNHNY and CDR2 SVGAGI (reference sequence). The ends lost 2 bases at V and 3 bases at J; junction bases unmatched: 7. This CDR3 has 15 amino acids. The CDR3 sequence is CASSYGGGTNYEQYF. The CDR3 DNA sequence: TGTGCCAGCAGTTACGGCGGGGGAACCAACTACGAGCAGTACTTC.

The gene calls are TRBV30 and TRBJ1-5; a possible D gene is TRBD1 (5 bases). Germline CDR1 is GTSNPN and CDR2 is SVGIG (reference sequence). V gave up 5 bases and J gave up 2 bases, with 13 bases separating them. The CDR3 totals 14 residues. CDR3 coding DNA: TGTGCCTGGTCACGGGGGGGAGGCAATCAGCCCCAGCATTTT. Amino acid sequence: CAWSRGGGNQPQHF.

The rearrangement uses TRBV4-1 and TRBJ1-1; 8 bases fit TRBD1. This CDR3 has 14 amino acids. Germline CDR1 and CDR2: MGHRA and YSYEKL. V trimming: 3 bases; J trimming: 7 bases; junction bases outside the gene matches: 7. CDR3 coding DNA: TGCGCCAGCAGCCAGGGGACAGGACCTAGTGAAGCTTTCTTT. This gives the protein CASSQGTGPSEAFF.

V gene TRBV9 combines with J gene TRBJ1-1; unclear D gene. There are 15 residues in the CDR3. Trimming cost V 0 bases and J 0 bases, with 9 bases left between them. The germline V gene has CDR1 SGDLS and CDR2 YYNGEE. This CDR3 is CASSVGPAVNTEAFF. Written as DNA, the CDR3 is TGTGCCAGCAGCGTAGGGCCAGCGGTGAACACTGAAGCTTTCTTT.

The rearrangement links TRBV5-1 to TRBJ2-7, with TRBD2 identical over 7 bases. This CDR3 contains 15 residues. CDR1 SGHRS and CDR2 YFSETQ come from the germline V gene. Trimming removed 4 bases from V and 2 bases from J; junction bases left unmatched: 9. DNA for the CDR3: TGCGCCAGCAGCCCACGGGGCGGGAGAACCTACGAGCAGTACTTC. As protein: CASSPRGGRTYEQYF.

CDR3 amino acids: CSVSAGFNSPLHF. Here the CDR3 DNA reads TGCAGCGTTTCCGCAGGTTTTAATTCACCCCTCCACTTT. The chain uses TRBV29-1 and TRBJ1-6, with D uncertain. Trimming pared 5 bases from V and 6 bases from J, leaving 11 bases between. The CDR3 spans 13 residues. The V gene's germline CDR1 is SQVTM and CDR2 ANQGSEA.

This clone has more than one count but fewer than ten. The J gene is TRBJ2-1, the V gene TRBV28, with 9 bases lining up with TRBD2. This CDR3 has 15 amino acids. The germline CDR1 and CDR2 sequences are MDHEN and SYDVKM. Losses at the gene ends were 3 bases for V and 9 bases for J; bases not matched to a gene: 9. DNA of the CDR3: TGTGCCAGCAGTTTCGGGCGGGGGGGCTTAAGTGAGCAGTTCTTC. Translation gives CASSFGRGGLSEQFF.

The rearrangement joins TRBV6-5 to TRBJ1-2, with no clear D. Trimming removed 6 bases at V and 8 bases at J, with 10 bases between. This CDR3 is built from 11 residues. Germline CDR1 is MNHEY and CDR2 is SVGAGI. CDR3 DNA: TGTGCCAGCAGCTCCTCGCTAGGCTACACCTTC. This encodes CASSSSLGYTF.

The V call is TRBV28, the J call TRBJ2-7; 7 positions agree with TRBD2. The J segment lost 3 bases and the V segment lost 6 bases, leaving 14 bases of the junction unmatched. CDR1 and CDR2 from the germline V gene are MDHEN and SYDVKM. CDR3 length: 16 amino acids. The CDR3, as DNA: TGTGCCAGCAGGCCTCCGCTAGCGGCTGGCGTCTACGAGCAGTACTTC. Translation gives CASRPPLAAGVYEQYF. Filled out from reference TRBV28 and TRBJ2-7, the complete variable domain reads DVKVTQSSRYLVKRTGEKVFLECVQDMDHENMFWYRQDPGLGLRLIYFSYDVKMKEKGDIPEGYSVSREKKERFSLILESASTNQTSMYLCASRPPLAAGVYEQYFGPGTRLTVT.

This sequence joins TRBV14 and TRBJ2-5; 8 bases line up with TRBD2. V lost 6 bases, J lost 2 bases, and 11 bases stayed unmatched. The CDR3 extends over 16 amino acids. CDR1 is SGHDN, CDR2 FVKESK, per germline. CDR3 DNA sequence: TGTGCCAGCAGTCCGCCGGGGGGGGTTCCTCAAGAGACCCAGTACTTC. It yields the protein CASSPPGGVPQETQYF.